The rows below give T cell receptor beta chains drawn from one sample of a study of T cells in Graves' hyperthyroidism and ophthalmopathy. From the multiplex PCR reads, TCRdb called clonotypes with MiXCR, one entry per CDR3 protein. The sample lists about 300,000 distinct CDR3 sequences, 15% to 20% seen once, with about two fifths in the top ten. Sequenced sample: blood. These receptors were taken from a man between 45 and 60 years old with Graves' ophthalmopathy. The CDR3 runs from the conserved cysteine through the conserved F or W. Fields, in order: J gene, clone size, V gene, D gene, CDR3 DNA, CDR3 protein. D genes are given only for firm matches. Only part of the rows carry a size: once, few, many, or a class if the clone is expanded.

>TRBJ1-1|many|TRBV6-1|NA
TGTGCCAGCAGTGAATCGGTGAACACTGAAGCTTTCTTT
CASSESVNTEAFF
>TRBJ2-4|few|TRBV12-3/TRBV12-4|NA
TGTGCCAGCAGCCCGGGTCGGAACATTCAGTACTTC
CASSPGRNIQYF
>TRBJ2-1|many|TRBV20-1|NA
TGCAGTCCCAAGGGGCCAGGAGGTAATGAGCAGTTCTTC
CSPKGPGGNEQFF
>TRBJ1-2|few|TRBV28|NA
TGTGCCAGCAGTTTGGGGCGGCGACCACGAAGCTACACCTTC
CASSLGRRPRSYTF
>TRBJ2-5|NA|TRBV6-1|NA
TGTGCCAGCAGTTCCACGTCCCTAGGGAGGGAGACCCAGTACTTC
CASSSTSLGRETQYF
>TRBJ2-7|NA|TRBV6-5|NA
TGTGCCAGCAGTTACAGGGGCTACTACGAGCAGTACTTC
CASSYRGYYEQYF
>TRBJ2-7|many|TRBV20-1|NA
TGCAGTGCTACCCGCGGCAGGATAACCTACGAGCAGTACTTC
CSATRGRITYEQYF
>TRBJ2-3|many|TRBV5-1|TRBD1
TGCGCCAGCAGCCCCAAGGGGGCTGGCACAGATACGCAGTATTTT
CASSPKGAGTDTQYF
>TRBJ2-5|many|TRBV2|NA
TGTGCCAGCAGTGAATTTGATGAGACCCAGTACTTC
CASSEFDETQYF
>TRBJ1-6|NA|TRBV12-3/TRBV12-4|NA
TGTGCCAGCAGTTTAGGGATATCACCCCTCCACTTT
CASSLGISPLHF
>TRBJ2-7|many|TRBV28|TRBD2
TGTGCCAGCAGTTCCCCGGGACTAGCTGCCGACGAGCAGTACTTC
CASSSPGLAADEQYF
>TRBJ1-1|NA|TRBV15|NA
TGTGCCACCAGCAGAGATAGGGGGGGGGTATCGAACACTGAAGCTTTCTTT
CATSRDRGGVSNTEAFF
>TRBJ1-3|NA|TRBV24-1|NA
TGTGCCACCAGTTCCAGTGGAAACACCATATATTTT
CATSSSGNTIYF
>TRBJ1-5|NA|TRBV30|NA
TGTGCCTGGAGTTATAGGACCGATCAGCCCCAGCATTTT
CAWSYRTDQPQHF
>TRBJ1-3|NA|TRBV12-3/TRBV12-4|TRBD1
TGTGCCAGCAAGAGGACAGGGGTTCCTGGAAACACCATATATTTT
CASKRTGVPGNTIYF
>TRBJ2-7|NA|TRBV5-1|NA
TGCGCCAGCAGCAGGAAAATAGCAGACGGCTACGAGCAGTACTTC
CASSRKIADGYEQYF
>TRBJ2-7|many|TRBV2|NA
TGTGCCAGCCATTCCCCTGGCTACGAGCAGTACTTC
CASHSPGYEQYF
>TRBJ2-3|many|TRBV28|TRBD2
TGTGCCAGCACATCGGGGGGAGATACGCAGTATTTT
CASTSGGDTQYF
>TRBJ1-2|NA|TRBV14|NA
TGTGCCAGCAGCCAAGACCCCGCCGGCATAAACTATGGCTACACCTTC
CASSQDPAGINYGYTF
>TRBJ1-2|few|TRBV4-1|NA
TGCGCCAGCAGCCAAACGACATTGAACTATGGCTACACCTTC
CASSQTTLNYGYTF
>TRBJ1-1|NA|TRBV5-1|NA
TGCGCCAGCAGCTTGGGCGGGATCGCCTATGAAGCTTCCTTT
CASSLGGIAYEASF
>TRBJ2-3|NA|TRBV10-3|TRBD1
TGTGCCATCAGTGCGGCGGGACAGGGAAACAACGAGTACCTAGATACGCAGTATTTT
CAISAAGQGNNEYLDTQYF
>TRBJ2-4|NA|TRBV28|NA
TGTGCCAGCAGTTTATCGGGGGTTGTGGACCCCAGGCTGGCCAAAAACATTCAGTACTTC
CASSLSGVVDPRLAKNIQYF
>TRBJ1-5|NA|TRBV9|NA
TGTGCCAGCAGCGTGGACGCGGGTAGCAATCAGCCCCAGCATTTT
CASSVDAGSNQPQHF
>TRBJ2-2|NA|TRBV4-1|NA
TGCGCCAGCAGCCAAGGGGAAGGGAATTGGGGACTGTTTTTT
CASSQGEGNWGLFF
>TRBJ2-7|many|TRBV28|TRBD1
TGTGCCAGCAGAGTAGAACAGGGGCCCGCCTACGAGCAGTACTTC
CASRVEQGPAYEQYF
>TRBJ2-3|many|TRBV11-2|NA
TGTGCCAGCAGCCCTGTTGGGAGCACAGATACGCAGTATTTT
CASSPVGSTDTQYF
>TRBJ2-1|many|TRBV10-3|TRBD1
TGTGCCATCAGTGAGCCCCGGGACAGGGAGCAGTTCTTC
CAISEPRDREQFF
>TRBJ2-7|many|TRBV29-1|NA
TGCAGCACCAGGGATACCTACGAGCAGTACTTC
CSTRDTYEQYF
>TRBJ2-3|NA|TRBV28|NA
TGTGCCAGCAGTTCGACTTACACAGATACGCAGTATTTT
CASSSTYTDTQYF
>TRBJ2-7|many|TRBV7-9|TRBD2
TGTGCCAGCAGTCTGCGGGGCGAGCGGGAGGGCTACGAGCAGTACTTC
CASSLRGEREGYEQYF
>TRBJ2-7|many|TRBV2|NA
TGTGCCAGCAGTCCCAAGGACTACGAGCAGTACTTC
CASSPKDYEQYF
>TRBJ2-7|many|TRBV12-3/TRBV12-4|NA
TGTGCCAGCAGCCCCAGCGATTGGGGAGGCCCCTACGAGCAGTACTTC
CASSPSDWGGPYEQYF
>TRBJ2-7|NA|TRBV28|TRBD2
TGTGCCAGCAGTTTATGGGGTACGGGAGGGCCTGACGAGCAGTACTTC
CASSLWGTGGPDEQYF
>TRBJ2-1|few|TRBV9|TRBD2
TGTGCCAGCAGCGCCCCCAGGACTAGCGTGAACAATGAGCAGTTCTTC
CASSAPRTSVNNEQFF
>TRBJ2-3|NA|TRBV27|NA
TGTGCCAGCAGTCCCCAGACCTACACAGATACGCAGTATTTT
CASSPQTYTDTQYF
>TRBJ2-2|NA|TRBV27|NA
TGTGCCAGCAGTTTTGGAGTCACCGGGGAGCTGTTTTTT
CASSFGVTGELFF
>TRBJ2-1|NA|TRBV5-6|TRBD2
TGTGCCAGCAGCTTGGCCCCGGGACTACACAATGAGCAGTTCTTC
CASSLAPGLHNEQFF
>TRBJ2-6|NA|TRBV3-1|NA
TGTGCCAGCAGCCTCCAAGGTTCTGGGGCCGACGTCCTGACTTTC
CASSLQGSGADVLTF
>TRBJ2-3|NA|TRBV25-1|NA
TGTGCCAGCAGTGACCTCCCGGAAGGGATGCGGCGCACAGATACGCAGTATTTT
CASSDLPEGMRRTDTQYF
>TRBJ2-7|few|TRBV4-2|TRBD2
TGTGCCAGCAGCGTGGGAGGGGGACTAGCGTCCTACGAGCAGTACTTC
CASSVGGGLASYEQYF
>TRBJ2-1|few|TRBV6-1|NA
TGTGCCAGCAGTACTAGGCCGTATGAGCAGTTCTTC
CASSTRPYEQFF
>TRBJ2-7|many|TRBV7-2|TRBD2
TGTGCCAGCAGCTTAGTAGCGGGAGGGGCCTACGAGCAGTACTTC
CASSLVAGGAYEQYF
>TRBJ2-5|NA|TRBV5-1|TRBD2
TGCGCCAGCAGCTTGGTGACTAGCGATGAGACCCAGTACTTC
CASSLVTSDETQYF
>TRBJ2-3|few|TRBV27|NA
TGTGCCAGCAGTTTGCAGGGACTCACAGATACGCAGTATTTT
CASSLQGLTDTQYF
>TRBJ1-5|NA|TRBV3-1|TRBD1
TGTGCCAGCAGCTTCGGGACAGGGGGTACCATTAGCAATCAGCCCCAGCATTTT
CASSFGTGGTISNQPQHF
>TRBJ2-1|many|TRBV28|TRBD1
TGTGCCAGCAGTTTACTCTCCGGGACAGCTGAGCAGTTCTTC
CASSLLSGTAEQFF
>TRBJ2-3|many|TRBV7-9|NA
TGTGCCAGCAGCTTAGAAACGTCGACAGATACGCAGTATTTT
CASSLETSTDTQYF
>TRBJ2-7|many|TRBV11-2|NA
TGTGCCAGCAGCCCCGTCCCCCCAGGGTGGCCTCCCACCGAGCAGTACTTC
CASSPVPPGWPPTEQYF
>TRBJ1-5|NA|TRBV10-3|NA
TGTGCCATCAGAGGGTTGGCCAATCAGCCCCAGCATTTT
CAIRGLANQPQHF
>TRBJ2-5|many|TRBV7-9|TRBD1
TGTGCCAGCAGCTTAGTTTCTTTGGGGACAGGGGGCGCGGAGACCCAGTACTTC
CASSLVSLGTGGAETQYF
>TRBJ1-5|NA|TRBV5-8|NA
TGCGCCAGCAGCCCTAACTGGGGCGATCAGCCCCAGCATTTT
CASSPNWGDQPQHF
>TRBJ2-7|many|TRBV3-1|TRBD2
TGTGCCAGCAGCCAAGCGACTAGCGGGGCCCACGAGCAGTACTTC
CASSQATSGAHEQYF
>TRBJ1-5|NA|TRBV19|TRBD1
TGTGCCAGTAACCCGGGACAGGGGACTAGCAATCAGCCCCAGCATTTT
CASNPGQGTSNQPQHF
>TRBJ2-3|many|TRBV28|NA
TGTGCCAGCAGTTTATCAGACTGGCGCACAGATACGCAGTATTTT
CASSLSDWRTDTQYF